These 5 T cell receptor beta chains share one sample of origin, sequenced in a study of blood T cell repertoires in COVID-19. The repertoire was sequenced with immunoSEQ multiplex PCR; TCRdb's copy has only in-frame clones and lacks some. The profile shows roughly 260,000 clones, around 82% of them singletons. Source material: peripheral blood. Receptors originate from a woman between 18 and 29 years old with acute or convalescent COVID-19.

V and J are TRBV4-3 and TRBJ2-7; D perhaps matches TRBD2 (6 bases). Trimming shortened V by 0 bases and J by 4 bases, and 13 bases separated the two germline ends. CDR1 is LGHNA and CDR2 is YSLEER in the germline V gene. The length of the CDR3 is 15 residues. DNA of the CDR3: TGCGCCAGCAGCCAAGATATACGCGGGGCTTACGAGCAGTACTTC. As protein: CASSQDIRGAYEQYF.

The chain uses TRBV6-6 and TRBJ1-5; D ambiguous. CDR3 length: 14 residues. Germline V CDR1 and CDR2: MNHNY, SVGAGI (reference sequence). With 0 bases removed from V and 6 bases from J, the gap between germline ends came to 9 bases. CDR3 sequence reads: CASSYSRNSQPQHF. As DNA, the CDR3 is TGTGCCAGCAGTTACTCGAGGAATAGTCAGCCCCAGCATTTT.

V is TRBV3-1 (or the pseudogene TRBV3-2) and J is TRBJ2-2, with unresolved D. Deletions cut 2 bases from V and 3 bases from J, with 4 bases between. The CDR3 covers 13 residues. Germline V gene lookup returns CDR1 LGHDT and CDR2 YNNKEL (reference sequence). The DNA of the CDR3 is TGTGCCAGCAGCCAATTAGACACCGGGGAGCTGTTTTTT. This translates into CASSQLDTGELFF.

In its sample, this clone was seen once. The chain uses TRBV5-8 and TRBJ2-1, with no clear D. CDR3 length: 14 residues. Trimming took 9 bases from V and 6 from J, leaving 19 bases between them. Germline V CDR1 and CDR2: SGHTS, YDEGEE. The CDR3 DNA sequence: TGTGCCAACGGCGGTCTCGCGGCCCTCAATGAGCAGTTCTTC. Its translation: CANGGLAALNEQFF.

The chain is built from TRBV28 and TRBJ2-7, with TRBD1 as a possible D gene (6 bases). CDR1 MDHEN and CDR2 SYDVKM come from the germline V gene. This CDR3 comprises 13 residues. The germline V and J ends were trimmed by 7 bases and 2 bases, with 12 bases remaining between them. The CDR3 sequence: CASTDSDTYEQYF. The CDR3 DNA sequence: TGTGCCAGCACGGACAGTGATACCTACGAGCAGTACTTC.